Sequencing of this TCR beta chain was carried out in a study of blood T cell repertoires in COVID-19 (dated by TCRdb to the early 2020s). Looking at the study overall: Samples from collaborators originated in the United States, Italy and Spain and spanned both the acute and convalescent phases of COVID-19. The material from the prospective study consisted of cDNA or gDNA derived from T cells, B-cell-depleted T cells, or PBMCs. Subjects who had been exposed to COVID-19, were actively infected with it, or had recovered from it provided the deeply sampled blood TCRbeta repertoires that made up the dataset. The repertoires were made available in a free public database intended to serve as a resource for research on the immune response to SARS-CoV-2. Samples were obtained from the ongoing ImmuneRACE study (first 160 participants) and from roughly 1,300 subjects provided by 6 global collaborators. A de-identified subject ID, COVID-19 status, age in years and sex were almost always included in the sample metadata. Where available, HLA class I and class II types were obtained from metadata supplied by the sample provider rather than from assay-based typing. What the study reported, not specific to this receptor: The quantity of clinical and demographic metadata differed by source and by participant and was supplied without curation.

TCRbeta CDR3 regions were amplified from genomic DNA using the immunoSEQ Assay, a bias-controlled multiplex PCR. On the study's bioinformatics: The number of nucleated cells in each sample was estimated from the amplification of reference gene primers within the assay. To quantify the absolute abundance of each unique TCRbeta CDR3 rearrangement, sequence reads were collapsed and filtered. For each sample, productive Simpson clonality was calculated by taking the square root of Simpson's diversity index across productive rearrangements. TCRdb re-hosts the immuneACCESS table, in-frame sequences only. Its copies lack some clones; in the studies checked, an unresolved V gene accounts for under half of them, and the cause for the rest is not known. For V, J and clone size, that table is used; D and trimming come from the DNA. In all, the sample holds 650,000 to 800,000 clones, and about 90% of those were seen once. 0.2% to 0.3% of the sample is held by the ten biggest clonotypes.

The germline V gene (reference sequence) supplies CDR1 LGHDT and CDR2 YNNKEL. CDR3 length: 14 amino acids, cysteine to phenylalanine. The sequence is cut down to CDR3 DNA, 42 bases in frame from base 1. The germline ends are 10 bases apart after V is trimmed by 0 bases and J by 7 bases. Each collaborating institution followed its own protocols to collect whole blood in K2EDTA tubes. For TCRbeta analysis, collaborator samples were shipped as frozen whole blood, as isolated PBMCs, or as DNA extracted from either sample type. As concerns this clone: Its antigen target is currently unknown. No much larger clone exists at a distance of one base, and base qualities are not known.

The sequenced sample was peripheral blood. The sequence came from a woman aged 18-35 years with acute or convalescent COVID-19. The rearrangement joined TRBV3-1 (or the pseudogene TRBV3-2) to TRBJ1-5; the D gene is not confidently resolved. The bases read TGTGCCAGCAGCCAAGATTTGGGGAGCCAGCCCCAGCATTTT. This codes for CASSQDLGSQPQHF.